Presented here are 15 T cell receptor beta chains from one specimen sequenced in a study of T cells in Graves' hyperthyroidism and ophthalmopathy. Researchers amplified the TCR beta CDR3 regions from RNA transcripts. The TCR CDR3 was amplified in a first-round RT-PCR using the HTBI primer set. TCRdb analysed the multiplex PCR reads with MiXCR anew, one entry per CDR3 protein. The sample carries about 560,000 distinct CDR3 sequences, around 17% recorded once. The sample was blood. Receptor source: a woman between 18 and 30 years old with Graves' hyperthyroidism.

With respect to this clonotype: This sequence may be a read error, since a much larger clone differs from it by one base. This chain joins TRBV30 and TRBJ2-3; D gene uncertain. This CDR3 has 12 amino acids. CDR1 and CDR2 from the germline V gene are GTSNPN and SVGIG (reference sequence). Trimming removed 2 bases from V and 6 bases from J, with 9 bases in between. The CDR3 DNA sequence: TGTGCCTGGAGTCGCGGCGTGGATACGCAGTATTTT. It is translated as CAWSRGVDTQYF.

This clonotype was recorded a few times. V usage is TRBV4-3 and J usage is TRBJ1-1, with unresolved D. This CDR3 spans 15 amino acids. The V end was cut by 3 bases, the J end by 2 bases, with 13 bases between. The V gene's germline CDR1 is LGHNA and CDR2 YSLEER. CDR3 region: CASSHDVRTNTEAFF. The CDR3 coding sequence is TGCGCCAGCAGCCATGACGTTAGGACTAACACTGAAGCTTTCTTT.

This clonotype was detected many times. The rearrangement joins TRBV3-1 to TRBJ1-1; D gene unclear. Germline V CDR1 and CDR2: LGHDT, YNNKEL (reference sequence). The CDR3 extends over 13 amino acids. Trimming cost V 1 base and J 2 bases, with 5 bases left between them. DNA for the CDR3: TGTGCCAGCAGCCAAGCAGGAAACACTGAAGCTTTCTTT. Its translation: CASSQAGNTEAFF.

This clonotype was observed a few times. The genes are TRBV24-1 and TRBJ1-5; D gene uncertain. The CDR3 sequence is 15 residues long. With 0 bases removed from V and 7 bases from J, the gap between germline ends came to 12 bases. Germline V gene sequence: CDR1 KGHDR, CDR2 SFDVKD. CDR3 residues: CATSDLDPNGQPQHF. The CDR3 DNA reads as TGTGCCACCAGTGATTTGGACCCAAATGGGCAGCCCCAGCATTTT.

This clonotype was picked up a small number of times. This sequence joins TRBV7-8 and TRBJ1-1; 9 bases agree with TRBD1. The CDR3 has 16 residues. CDR1 is SGHVS and CDR2 is FQNEAQ in the germline V gene. V shed 1 base, J shed 0 bases, and the junction held 3 bases outside the gene matches. In DNA, the CDR3 is TGTGCCAGCAGCTTAGAGGGACAGGGCTTGAACACTGAAGCTTTCTTT. The encoded protein is CASSLEGQGLNTEAFF.

V gene TRBV9 combines with J gene TRBJ2-7; D is possibly TRBD1 or TRBD2 (5 bases each). The CDR3 extends over 15 amino acids. The germline V and J ends were trimmed by 1 base and 6 bases, with 17 bases remaining between them. CDR1 SGDLS and CDR2 YYNGEE come from the germline V gene. The CDR3 bases are TGTGCCAGCAGCGTAACCCCGGGGCTAGCCGTCGAGCAGTACTTC. It yields the protein CASSVTPGLAVEQYF.

V usage is TRBV12-3 or TRBV12-4 and J usage is TRBJ2-2, with 7 bases aligning to TRBD1. The CDR3 has 15 residues. V shed 5 bases, J shed 1 base, and the junction held 4 bases outside the gene matches. CDR3 residues: CASSQPGGNTGELFF. CDR3 nucleotides: TGTGCCAGCAGTCAACCAGGGGGGAACACCGGGGAGCTGTTTTTT.

This clonotype appeared many times. The chain links TRBV15 to TRBJ2-7; possibly TRBD1 or TRBD2 for D (6 bases each). Trimming stripped 0 bases from V and 7 bases from J, with 16 bases between. This CDR3 is 15 amino acids long. Per the germline V gene, CDR1 is LNHNV and CDR2 is YYDKDF (reference sequence). The CDR3, as DNA: TGTGCCACCAGCAGAGACTCGGGGGCTTCGGGGGAGCAGTACTTC. Its translation: CATSRDSGASGEQYF.

This clonotype appeared many times. This chain joins TRBV20-1 and TRBJ1-2, with D possibly TRBD1 on 5 matching bases. Trimming shortened V by 6 bases and J by 8 bases, and 16 bases separated the two germline ends. The germline V gene has CDR1 DFQATT and CDR2 SNEGSKA (reference sequence). This CDR3 has 12 amino acids. In nucleotides, the CDR3 is TGCAGTGCCACGACCGGAGGGGACGGCTACACCTTC. Protein: CSATTGGDGYTF.

This chain links TRBV30 with TRBJ1-1; the D gene is possibly TRBD1 (6 bases). Germline V gene sequence: CDR1 GTSNPN, CDR2 SVGIG (reference sequence). V was pared by 0 bases and J by 5 bases, with 13 bases between. The CDR3 is 14 amino acids. DNA for the CDR3: TGTGCCTGGAGTGTACTTAAGGGGGGGACTGAAGCTTTCTTT. It yields the protein CAWSVLKGGTEAFF.

V and J are TRBV18 and TRBJ1-2, with 10 bases identical to TRBD1. There are 14 residues in the CDR3. Germline values: CDR1 KGHSH, CDR2 LQKENI. V shed 8 bases, J shed 5 bases, and the junction held 8 bases outside the gene matches. The CDR3 spells CASGVGQGGYGYTF. The CDR3 region has the DNA TGTGCCAGCGGCGTCGGACAGGGGGGATATGGCTACACCTTC. Based on the CDR3 plus reference TRBV18 and TRBJ1-2, the full variable domain is NAGVMQNPRHLVRRRGQEARLRCSPMKGHSHVYWYRQLPEEGLKFMVYLQKENIIDESGMPKERFSAEFPKEGPSILRIQQVVRGDSAAYFCASGVGQGGYGYTFGSGTRLTVV.

This clonotype was picked up many times. The chain links TRBV12-3 or TRBV12-4 to TRBJ2-3; possibly TRBD2 for D (6 bases). The CDR3 totals 15 residues. V lost 3 bases to trimming and J lost 3 bases, with 13 bases between them. The CDR3 DNA reads as TGTGCCAGCAGTTTTGGAGGGAGCGGTACAGATACGCAGTATTTT. Translated: CASSFGGSGTDTQYF.

V and J are TRBV6-1 and TRBJ1-5; the D is unclear. Trimming removed 2 bases at V and 7 bases at J, with 9 bases between. The CDR3 runs 13 residues. The germline V gene encodes CDR1 MNHNS and CDR2 SASEGT. CDR3 loop: CASSESWTQPQHF. CDR3 DNA sequence: TGTGCCAGCAGTGAATCCTGGACCCAGCCCCAGCATTTT.

Only a few counts were recorded for this clonotype. The genes are TRBV6-5 and TRBJ1-1; D is perhaps TRBD1 (6 bases). Germline V gives CDR1 MNHEY, CDR2 SVGAGI. The CDR3 has 15 residues. V lost 1 base, J lost 1 base, and 10 bases lay in between. This CDR3 is CASSYWGRENTEAFF. The CDR3 nucleotides read TGTGCCAGCAGTTACTGGGGGCGCGAGAACACTGAAGCTTTCTTT.

This chain joins TRBV28 and TRBJ2-7; 12 positions agree with TRBD2. Germline values: CDR1 MDHEN, CDR2 SYDVKM. The CDR3 consists of 16 residues. V lost 6 bases, J lost 2 bases, and 8 bases stayed unmatched. The CDR3 loop reads CASRLPGLAGTYEQYF. The DNA for the CDR3 is TGTGCCAGCAGACTTCCGGGACTAGCGGGTACCTACGAGCAGTACTTC.